The 10 T cell receptor beta chains reported below all come from one sample, sequenced in a study of T cell changes during pregnancy in multiple sclerosis. Using immunoSEQ multiplex PCR, the repertoire was profiled, and TCRdb retains in-frame clones only, with some absent. This repertoire shows some 100,000 clones, about 94% found once; its top ten account for about 0.9%. Material: peripheral blood, obtained before pregnancy. The receptor source for this set is a female donor with multiple sclerosis, enrolled in a pregnancy study.

V is TRBV27 and J is TRBJ1-2, with D tentatively TRBD1 (6 bases). V was pared by 5 bases and J by 8 bases, with 18 bases between. Germline assignment: CDR1 MNHEY and CDR2 SMNVEV (reference sequence). The CDR3 runs 14 residues. CDR3 nucleotides: TGTGCCAGCAGTCCTTCGGGGGGCGTGAAGGGCTACACCTTC. Translated: CASSPSGGVKGYTF.

Comments on this clone: The DNA is omitted, as the CDR3 cannot be located on it reliably, and the CDR3 follows TCRdb's listing. J is TRBJ2-5 and V is TRBV19; the table's D call TRBD2 went unverified against the DNA. The CDR3 totals 14 residues, both ends included. From germline, CDR1 is LNHDA and CDR2 SQIVND (reference sequence). The CDR3 region is CASTSGGALETQYF.

This chain joins TRBV30 and TRBJ1-1; D may be TRBD1 (6 bases). Deletions cut 5 bases from V and 1 base from J, with 11 bases between. CDR3 size: 13 residues. Germline V lookup: CDR1 GTSNPN, CDR2 SVGIG (reference sequence). CDR3 nucleotide sequence: TGTGCCTGGGCAGCAGGGGCGAACACTGAAGCTTTCTTT. Translated, it gives CAWAAGANTEAFF.

The sample holds a few counts of this clone. The gene calls are TRBV18 and TRBJ1-1; 8 bases fit TRBD1. V lost 2 bases to trimming and J lost 4 bases; unmatched junction nucleotides: 6. This CDR3 spans 15 amino acids. Germline V lookup: CDR1 KGHSH, CDR2 LQKENI. CDR3 in amino acids: CASSPKTGVVTEAFF. The CDR3 DNA follows: TGTGCCAGCTCACCAAAGACAGGGGTTGTCACTGAAGCTTTCTTT.

V is TRBV19 and J is TRBJ1-1, with 11 positions matching TRBD1. This CDR3 spans 16 amino acids. With 5 bases clipped from V and 3 bases from J, the junction kept 8 bases outside the gene matches. The germline V gene has CDR1 LNHDA and CDR2 SQIVND (reference sequence). CDR3 protein: CASSPRTGGFDTEAFF. For the CDR3, the DNA is TGTGCCAGTAGTCCAAGGACAGGGGGCTTCGACACTGAAGCTTTCTTT.

The chain has TRBV4-2 and TRBJ2-7; 13 nucleotides agree with TRBD2. Germline loops: CDR1 LGHNA, CDR2 YNFKEQ. J gave up 1 base and V 0 bases, and 0 bases lay outside the gene matches. The CDR3 loop spans 16 amino acids. CDR3: CASSQEGLAGSYEQYF. Here the CDR3 DNA reads TGTGCCAGCAGCCAAGAGGGACTAGCGGGGTCCTACGAGCAGTACTTC.

This clone has a handful of counts. The chain carries TRBV19 and TRBJ1-1; 7 nucleotides align to TRBD1. The CDR3 length is 14 residues. Trimming took 7 bases from V and 5 from J; bases not matched to a gene: 10. Germline values: CDR1 LNHDA, CDR2 SQIVND (reference sequence). The CDR3 reads CASMVRQGGTEAFF. In DNA form, the CDR3 reads TGTGCCAGTATGGTCCGGCAGGGGGGTACTGAAGCTTTCTTT.

This clone was picked up a small number of times. The chain combines TRBV30 with TRBJ2-1; 8 bases fit TRBD2. Per the germline V gene, CDR1 is GTSNPN and CDR2 is SVGIG (reference sequence). This CDR3 contains 12 residues. J was trimmed by 10 bases and V by 5 bases; bases with no gene match: 7. CDR3 coding DNA: TGTGCCTGGGATGGTCGGGGGGGAGAGCAGTTCTTC. This codes for CAWDGRGGEQFF.

J is TRBJ1-3 and V is TRBV7-9; 8 bases line up with TRBD1. J was trimmed by 7 bases and V by 5 bases; bases with no gene match: 10. The germline V gene encodes CDR1 SEHNR and CDR2 FQNEAQ (reference sequence). The CDR3 spans 15 residues. DNA of the CDR3: TGTGCCAGCAGCCCGCAGGGGGCCTCGGGGAACACCATATATTTT. It translates to CASSPQGASGNTIYF.

This rearrangement joins TRBV7-2 to TRBJ2-1; perhaps TRBD1 as D (6 bases). The CDR3 is 19 residues long. Germline lookup yields CDR1 SGHTA and CDR2 FQGNSA. Trimming stripped 1 base from V and 0 bases from J, with 19 bases between. CDR3 in amino acids: CASSLDRVGDPSSYNEQFF. The CDR3 nucleotides are TGTGCCAGCAGCTTAGACAGGGTGGGGGACCCGAGCTCCTACAATGAGCAGTTCTTC.